These 20 T cell receptor beta chains share one sample of origin, sequenced in a study of blood T cell repertoires in COVID-19. TCRdb keeps only in-frame clones here, not all; method: immunoSEQ multiplex PCR. The table lists some 74,000 clones, 70% to 90% of them singletons, with almost 7% in the top ten. The specimen was peripheral blood. The receptor set was obtained from an elderly woman with acute or convalescent COVID-19.

The rearrangement joins TRBV19 to TRBJ1-3, with 12 bases identical to TRBD1. The ends lost 11 bases at V and 4 bases at J; junction bases unmatched: 6. This CDR3 comprises 14 residues. Germline V gene lookup returns CDR1 LNHDA and CDR2 SQIVND (reference sequence). The DNA of the CDR3 is TGTGCCTCCCGGGACAGGGGGCAAGGAAACACCATATATTTT. Amino acid sequence: CASRDRGQGNTIYF. The full variable domain, with the rest looked up from reference TRBV19 and TRBJ1-3, is DGGITQSPKYLFRKEGQNVTLSCEQNLNHDAMYWYRQDPGQGLRLIYYSQIVNDFQKGDIAEGYSVSREKKESFPLTVTSAQKNPTAFYLCASRDRGQGNTIYFGEGSWLTVV.

A few counts support this clone. The chain uses TRBV19 and TRBJ1-3; D perhaps matches TRBD1 (5 bases). Germline V gene lookup returns CDR1 LNHDA and CDR2 SQIVND (reference sequence). The CDR3 is 15 residues long. The V end was cut by 5 bases, the J end by 0 bases, with 11 bases between. The CDR3 DNA is TGTGCCAGTAGTCAGGACACCAGCTCTGGAAACACCATATATTTT. Amino acids: CASSQDTSSGNTIYF.

The CDR3, as DNA: TGTGCCAGTAGATCTTCGGGGGTCGTTATCCATGAGCAGTTCTTC. Translating it yields CASRSSGVVIHEQFF. The chain recombines TRBV19 with TRBJ2-1; possible D gene TRBD2, 6 bases. The germline V and J ends were trimmed by 6 bases and 8 bases, with 20 bases remaining between them. Germline V gives CDR1 LNHDA, CDR2 SQIVND (reference sequence). The CDR3 consists of 15 residues.

V is TRBV2 and J is TRBJ1-1; D is possibly TRBD1 (5 bases). Germline values: CDR1 SNHLY, CDR2 FYNNEI. The CDR3 runs 14 residues. V shed 6 bases and J shed 1 base, with 12 bases lying between them. The CDR3 DNA sequence: TGTGCCAGCAGGACCGGCGGGGGGAACACTGAAGCTTTCTTT. It is translated as CASRTGGGNTEAFF. Full variable domain (remainder filled in from reference TRBV2 and TRBJ1-1): EPEVTQTPSHQVTQMGQEVILRCVPISNHLYFYWYRQILGQKVEFLVSFYNNEISEKSEIFDDQFSVERPDGSNFTLKIRSTKLEDSAMYFCASRTGGGNTEAFFGQGTRLTVV.

The rearrangement joins TRBV3-1 (or the pseudogene TRBV3-2) to TRBJ1-1; 9 nucleotides align to TRBD1. Losses at the gene ends were 1 base for V and 5 bases for J; bases not matched to a gene: 8. Germline V gives CDR1 LGHDT, CDR2 YNNKEL (reference sequence). The CDR3 runs 16 residues. The CDR3 protein is CASSQVTTGGSTEAFF. The CDR3 region has the DNA TGTGCCAGCAGCCAAGTCACGACAGGGGGAAGTACTGAAGCTTTCTTT.

The J gene is TRBJ2-2, the V gene TRBV4-3, with a tentative D call TRBD1 (6 bases). This CDR3 spans 17 amino acids. V lost 3 bases and J 0 bases, leaving 14 bases between the germline ends. The germline V gene has CDR1 LGHNA and CDR2 YSLEER. DNA for the CDR3: TGCGCCAGCAGCCAGGGTCCGGCAGGGGCGAACACCGGGGAGCTGTTTTTT. Translating gives CASSQGPAGANTGELFF.

V is TRBV10-3 and J is TRBJ2-7; D is perhaps TRBD1 (5 bases). This CDR3 has 15 amino acids. The ends were cut back, 6 bases at V and 0 bases at J, with 15 bases in the middle. The germline gives CDR1 ENHRY, CDR2 SYGVKD. The CDR3 here is CAISGALDSSYEQYF. As DNA, the CDR3 is TGTGCCATCAGCGGAGCTTTAGACAGCTCCTACGAGCAGTACTTC.

This chain uses TRBV5-4 with TRBJ2-1; D perhaps matches TRBD1 (6 bases). Trimming stripped 5 bases from V and 6 bases from J, with 15 bases between. The CDR3 runs 14 residues. Germline CDR1 SGHNT, CDR2 YYREEE (reference sequence). This CDR3 is CASRSGKQGNEQFF. The DNA of the CDR3 is TGTGCCAGCAGATCGGGAAAACAGGGCAATGAGCAGTTCTTC.

The chain carries TRBV19 and TRBJ1-2, with unresolved D. V was shortened by 1 base and J by 2 bases, with 11 bases between the two germline ends. From germline, CDR1 is LNHDA and CDR2 SQIVND (reference sequence). The CDR3 has 15 residues. The DNA of the CDR3 is TGTGCCAGTAGTATAGGAGGGCTCCCCAACTATGGCTACACCTTC. Translated, it gives CASSIGGLPNYGYTF.

This rearrangement joins TRBV11-2 to TRBJ1-2; 7 bases line up with TRBD1. The germline CDR1 and CDR2 sequences are SGHAT and FQNNGV. V shed 5 bases, J shed 2 bases, and the junction held 8 bases outside the gene matches. The length of the CDR3 is 15 residues. DNA for the CDR3: TGTGCCAGCAGCATCCGACAGGGACCCAACTATGGCTACACCTTC. Its protein is CASSIRQGPNYGYTF. The entire variable domain, with the rest obtained from reference TRBV11-2 and TRBJ1-2, is as follows: EAGVAQSPRYKIIEKRQSVAFWCNPISGHATLYWYQQILGQGPKLLIQFQNNGVVDDSQLPKDRFSAERLKGVDSTLKIQPAKLEDSAVYLCASSIRQGPNYGYTFGSGTRLTVV.

This chain links TRBV12-3 or TRBV12-4 with TRBJ2-7; D is unresolved. The CDR3 is 12 residues long. Trimming left V 3 bases short and J 3 bases short, with 6 bases between. This chain's CDR3 is CASSLAVYEQYF. DNA of the CDR3: TGTGCCAGCAGTTTGGCCGTCTACGAGCAGTACTTC.

The rearrangement links TRBV3-1 (or the pseudogene TRBV3-2) to TRBJ1-3; a weak D match, TRBD1 (6 bases). Trimming removed 0 bases at V and 4 bases at J, with 13 bases between. The CDR3 has 16 residues. Germline loops: CDR1 LGHDT, CDR2 YNNKEL (reference sequence). As DNA, the CDR3 is TGTGCCAGCAGCCAAGATGATACAGGGTCCGGAAACACCATATATTTT. This gives the protein CASSQDDTGSGNTIYF.

The chain is built from TRBV7-8 and TRBJ1-3, with TRBD1 identical over 8 bases. The CDR3 consists of 17 residues. Per germline, CDR1 SGHVS and CDR2 FQNEAQ. V gave up 1 base and J gave up 3 bases; unmatched junction bases: 8. CDR3 coding DNA: TGTGCCAGCAGCTTAGTGGCACCGGGACAGGTTGGAAACACCATATATTTT. Its protein is CASSLVAPGQVGNTIYF.

The chain has TRBV6-2 or TRBV6-3 and TRBJ1-1; weak D call: TRBD1 (5 bases). CDR3 length: 13 amino acids. Germline CDR1 MNHEY, CDR2 SVGEGT. Trimming removed 2 bases from V and 4 bases from J, with 8 bases in between. CDR3 sequence (DNA): TGTGCCAGCAGTTACGTGGGGCTCACTGAAGCTTTCTTT. Its protein is CASSYVGLTEAFF.

V usage is TRBV18 and J usage is TRBJ2-3; tentatively, D is TRBD2 (7 bases). CDR1 KGHSH and CDR2 LQKENI come from the germline V gene. The CDR3 has 16 residues. Trimming left V 3 bases short and J 4 bases short, with 17 bases between. The CDR3 is CASSPTGGGFADTQYF. The CDR3 DNA is TGTGCCAGCTCACCGACGGGCGGGGGCTTCGCAGATACGCAGTATTTT.

The chain combines TRBV4-3 with TRBJ2-7; 7 bases match TRBD1. This CDR3 has 15 amino acids. V lost 1 base, J lost 7 bases, and 10 bases stayed unmatched. CDR1 is LGHNA, CDR2 YSLEER, per germline. The CDR3 DNA sequence: TGCGCCAGCAGCCAAGGACAGGGCCCCATGAGAGAGCAGTACTTC. Translation: CASSQGQGPMREQYF.

The chain has TRBV19 and TRBJ1-5; 8 nucleotides line up with TRBD1. Trimming removed 2 bases from V and 3 bases from J; junction bases left unmatched: 6. Looked up from germline, CDR1 is LNHDA and CDR2 is SQIVND (reference sequence). The CDR3 has 16 residues. The CDR3 here is CASSIRATGVNQPQHF. In DNA, the CDR3 is TGTGCCAGTAGTATAAGGGCGACAGGGGTCAATCAGCCCCAGCATTTT.

The J gene is TRBJ2-1, the V gene TRBV5-4; a weak D match, TRBD1 (5 bases). The CDR3 is 14 residues long. Trimming took 3 bases from V and 6 from J, leaving 13 bases between them. CDR1 and CDR2 (germline): SGHNT, YYREEE (reference sequence). The CDR3 nucleotides are TGTGCCAGCAGCTCAGCCAGGGTTTCCAATGAGCAGTTCTTC. It encodes CASSSARVSNEQFF. The full variable domain, rest sourced from reference TRBV5-4 and TRBJ2-1, is ETGVTQSPTHLIKTRGQQVTLRCSSQSGHNTVSWYQQALGQGPQFIFQYYREEENGRGNFPPRFSGLQFPNYSSELNVNALELDDSALYLCASSSARVSNEQFFGPGTRLTVL.

The chain combines TRBV27 with TRBJ2-1; TRBD2 matches 8 bases. The CDR3 spans 15 residues. The V and J ends lost 4 bases and 4 bases, in that order; junction bases with no gene match: 6. Germline V CDR1 and CDR2: MNHEY, SMNVEV (reference sequence). CDR3 coding DNA: TGTGCCAGCAGTTACGCAGCGGGGGAATACAATGAGCAGTTCTTC. Amino acid sequence: CASSYAAGEYNEQFF.

This clone was seen just once. The gene calls are TRBV18 and TRBJ1-1; D is undetermined. This CDR3 contains 13 residues. Trimming removed 5 bases from V and 4 bases from J, with 11 bases in between. Looked up from germline, CDR1 is KGHSH and CDR2 is LQKENI. The CDR3 here is CASSSGSFTEAFF. As DNA, the CDR3 is TGTGCCAGCTCATCCGGGTCTTTCACTGAAGCTTTCTTT.